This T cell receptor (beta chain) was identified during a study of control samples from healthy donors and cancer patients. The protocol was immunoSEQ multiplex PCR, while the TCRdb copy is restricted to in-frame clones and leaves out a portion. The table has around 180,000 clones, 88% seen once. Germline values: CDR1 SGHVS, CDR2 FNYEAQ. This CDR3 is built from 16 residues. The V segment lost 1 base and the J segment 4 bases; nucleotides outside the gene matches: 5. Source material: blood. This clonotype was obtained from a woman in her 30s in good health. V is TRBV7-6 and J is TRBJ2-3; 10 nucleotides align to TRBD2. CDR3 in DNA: TGTGCCAGCAGCTTAGAAGCGGGAGGGTTGGCAGATACGCAGTATTTT. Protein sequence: CASSLEAGGLADTQYF.